Sequencing of this TCR beta chain was carried out in a study of cytomegalovirus exposure and HLA in healthy donors. Overall study: A subsequent analysis stated that the roughly 130 validation repertoires were run on the same platform as the 600 to 750 first-cohort repertoires.

The study's findings and limits: Altogether, 160 or so TCR beta chains were recorded as cytomegalovirus-associated. The finding came from a later analysis; first-cohort TCR clusters tended to co-occur in the approximately 120 validation repertoires. Cytomegalovirus status was reportedly diagnosed by the classifier with high sensitivity and specificity.

Profiling relied on immunoSEQ multiplex PCR, and the TCRdb table lists in-frame clones only, not all of them. This table has 150,000 to 200,000 clones, roughly 86% appearing once. Of note for this clone: Its target is unknown.

The sequence came from a young man in good health and CMV-seropositive. The sequencing input was PBMCs.

CDR3 nucleotides: TGTGCCAGCAGCTGGTTAACTCTGACTAGCGGCACAGATACGCAGTATTTT. Translated: CASSWLTLTSGTDTQYF. The chain uses TRBV14 and TRBJ2-3; 8 bases line up with TRBD2. Per germline, CDR1 SGHDN and CDR2 FVKESK. Trimming removed 5 bases from V and 1 base from J; junction bases left unmatched: 11. The CDR3 consists of 17 residues.